The sequence of this T cell receptor (beta chain) was determined in a study of OX40 agonist ivuxolimab in advanced cancers. The study, taken as a whole, reports: Circulating CD4+ and CD8+ T cells showed clonal expansion by week 6 at 0.1 to 3.0 mg/kg. What antigens the expanded peripheral T cells recognized was never established. Relative to CD4+, CD8+ T cells held more expanded clones on average.

Measured with immunoSEQ multiplex PCR; TCRdb has only the in-frame clones, and not every one. The table has roughly 48,000 clones, 70% to 90% seen once. A note on this clone: The antigen is not known.

V was cut by 5 bases and J by 0 bases, with 7 bases left in between. This CDR3 comprises 12 residues. Germline V gene data show CDR1 as SQVTM and CDR2 as ANQGSEA. This specimen consisted of CD4+ or CD8+ T cells sorted from blood, obtained in a trial of the OX40 agonist ivuxolimab. The sequence came from an adult with an advanced solid tumor such as melanoma, head and neck, liver or kidney cancer. V is TRBV29-1 and J is TRBJ1-1; D gene unclear. The chain's CDR3 is CSVSPLNTEAFF. The CDR3 DNA reads TGCAGCGTTTCCCCGCTGAACACTGAAGCTTTCTTT.